The source of this T cell receptor beta chain is a study of blood T cell repertoires in COVID-19. Original handling: For nucleated cells, counts were estimated from reference gene primer amplification. Data came from immunoSEQ multiplex PCR; TCRdb stores just in-frame clones and leaves some out. For V, J and clone size, that table is used; D and trimming come from the DNA. The table includes about 140,000 clones, about 80% detected once. Between the trimmed V and J ends, which lost 3 bases and 5 bases, there was a span of 16 bases. Germline V CDR1 and CDR2: LNHDA, SQIVND (reference sequence). The CDR3 has 15 residues.

J is TRBJ1-1 and V is TRBV19; D gene ambiguous. Sequencing was carried out using peripheral blood. This TCR was sampled from a human donor in a cohort sampled during active COVID-19. CDR3 coding DNA: TGTGCCAGTAGTATGGAGCCCGGGGTAAGGACTGAAGCTTTCTTT. Translating gives CASSMEPGVRTEAFF.